The clone carrying this T cell receptor beta chain has just one count. The ends were cut back, 5 bases at V and 0 bases at J, with 3 bases in the middle. Looked up from germline, CDR1 is SNHLY and CDR2 is FYNNEI. The CDR3 is 12 amino acids. The data are from a study of T cells after somatic rescue of genetic block. Repertoires were generated with immunoSEQ multiplex PCR, while TCRdb's copy carries only in-frame clones and drops some. The sample records roughly 71,000 clones, more than 75% being singletons. V is TRBV2 and J is TRBJ2-3; no firm D call. The specimen was peripheral blood mononuclear cells (PBMCs). The sequence came from a man aged 25 to 40. The CDR3 DNA reads TGTGCCAGCAGTTATAGCACAGATACGCAGTATTTT. Translated: CASSYSTDTQYF.